The 20 T cell receptor beta chains presented below share a single source sample, sequenced in a study of glioma-infiltrating T cells after dendritic cell vaccination. The repertoire was sequenced with immunoSEQ multiplex PCR; TCRdb's copy has only in-frame clones and lacks some. In the table there are roughly 96,000 clones, 75% to 85% of which are singletons. The specimen was blood, collected before dendritic cell vaccination. These TCRs come from a human donor with glioblastoma.

This clone was detected only once. This chain connects TRBV2 to TRBJ1-4; 7 positions agree with TRBD1. The V gene end was trimmed by 8 bases and the J gene end by 4 bases; junction bases not matched to a gene: 7. CDR1 and CDR2 (germline): SNHLY, FYNNEI. CDR3 length equals 14 residues. The CDR3 loop is CASARGQLNEKLFF. The CDR3 DNA is TGTGCCAGCGCGAGGGGACAGCTTAATGAAAAACTGTTTTTT. The whole variable domain, filled in from reference TRBV2 and TRBJ1-4, reads EPEVTQTPSHQVTQMGQEVILRCVPISNHLYFYWYRQILGQKVEFLVSFYNNEISEKSEIFDDQFSVERPDGSNFTLKIRSTKLEDSAMYFCASARGQLNEKLFFGSGTQLSVL.

J is TRBJ2-3 and V is TRBV7-9; maybe TRBD2 (6 bases). This CDR3 contains 16 residues. With 1 base removed from V and 3 bases from J, the gap between germline ends came to 14 bases. Per the germline V gene, CDR1 is SEHNR and CDR2 is FQNEAQ (reference sequence). The CDR3 nucleotides read TGTGCCAGCAGCTTAGGGAGGGCTAGATCAACAGATACGCAGTATTTT. Residues: CASSLGRARSTDTQYF.

The rearrangement joins TRBV6-1 to TRBJ2-7, with 10 bases matching TRBD2. V was clipped by 2 bases and J by 0 bases; unmatched bases: 1. Germline V gene sequence: CDR1 MNHNS, CDR2 SASEGT. This CDR3 region has 15 residues. The CDR3 here is CASSERTSGSYEQYF. CDR3 sequence (DNA): TGTGCCAGCAGTGAAAGGACTAGCGGCTCCTACGAGCAGTACTTC.

V is TRBV27 and J is TRBJ2-2; 7 positions agree with TRBD1. J lost 5 bases, V lost 5 bases, and 8 bases had no gene match. The CDR3 consists of 15 residues. CDR1 is MNHEY and CDR2 is SMNVEV in the germline V gene (reference sequence). The CDR3 coding sequence is TGTGCCAGCAGTGCCCCAGGGGGATTAACCGGGGAGCTGTTTTTT. Its protein is CASSAPGGLTGELFF.

The chain employs TRBV6-1 and TRBJ2-5; 8 bases are shared with TRBD2. The CDR3 extends over 16 amino acids. J was trimmed by 7 bases and V by 2 bases; bases with no gene match: 12. Germline V lookup: CDR1 MNHNS, CDR2 SASEGT. The CDR3, as DNA: TGTGCCAGCAGTGAATTGGAGCGGGGGATTCGTCCGACCCAGTACTTC. Translating gives CASSELERGIRPTQYF.

The V call is TRBV28, the J call TRBJ1-4; no clear D. V shed 3 bases and J shed 8 bases, with 4 bases lying between them. Germline V CDR1 and CDR2: MDHEN, SYDVKM. The length of the CDR3 is 11 residues. CDR3 protein: CASSFREKLFF. As DNA, the CDR3 is TGTGCCAGCAGTTTTCGGGAAAAACTGTTTTTT.

The J gene is TRBJ2-2, the V gene TRBV5-1, with 8 bases fitting TRBD1. The CDR3 is 15 residues long. The germline gives CDR1 SGHRS, CDR2 YFSETQ. V shed 5 bases, J shed 3 bases, and the junction held 6 bases outside the gene matches. DNA for the CDR3: TGCGCCAGCAGAATCCAGGGGGCGGACACCGGGGAGCTGTTTTTT. Amino acid sequence: CASRIQGADTGELFF.

For this clone: One end of the junction does not line up with germline, which may come from a read error. The V call is TRBV28, the J call TRBJ1-2; D is unresolved. From germline, CDR1 is MDHEN and CDR2 SYDVKM. This CDR3 contains 13 residues. CDR3 DNA: TGTGCCAGCAGTTTCGGGGAGGTCTATGGCCACACCTTC. This gives the protein CASSFGEVYGHTF.

The chain is built from TRBV30 and TRBJ1-1, with a weak D call TRBD1 (5 bases). The ends were cut back, 5 bases at V and 0 bases at J, with 10 bases in the middle. Looked up from germline, CDR1 is GTSNPN and CDR2 is SVGIG (reference sequence). The CDR3 is made up of 13 amino acids. CDR3 sequence reads: CAWGGTVNTEAFF. CDR3 nucleotides: TGTGCCTGGGGCGGGACTGTGAACACTGAAGCTTTCTTT.

The CDR3 DNA sequence: TGTGCCAGCAGTGCCCTACCCGGGACAGGGCTTTACGAGCAGTACTTC. Translating it yields CASSALPGTGLYEQYF. The rearrangement links TRBV25-1 to TRBJ2-7, with 9 positions matching TRBD1. This CDR3 is built from 16 residues. The germline CDR1 and CDR2 sequences are MGHDK and SYGVNS. J gave up 4 bases and V 4 bases, and 11 bases lay outside the gene matches.

The chain has TRBV27 and TRBJ2-5, with D perhaps TRBD2 (6 bases). CDR3 length: 14 residues. CDR1 is MNHEY, CDR2 SMNVEV, per germline (reference sequence). With 3 bases removed from V and 2 bases from J, the gap between germline ends came to 10 bases. The CDR3 sequence: CASSFSGRQETQYF. In nucleotides, the CDR3 is TGTGCCAGCAGTTTCTCAGGGAGGCAAGAGACCCAGTACTTC.

The gene calls are TRBV18 and TRBJ2-5, with 8 bases aligning to TRBD2. The CDR3 has 16 residues. From germline, CDR1 is KGHSH and CDR2 LQKENI. The ends lost 1 base at V and 9 bases at J; junction bases unmatched: 13. Here the CDR3 reads CASSPLDSGTIGAQYF. CDR3 nucleotides: TGTGCCAGCTCACCACTCGATAGCGGGACCATCGGGGCCCAGTACTTC.

The CDR3 reads CASSLQGANGELFF. CDR3 sequence (DNA): TGTGCCAGCAGTTTGCAGGGGGCAAACGGGGAGCTGTTTTTT. The chain couples TRBV27 to TRBJ2-2; 8 positions agree with TRBD1. This CDR3 spans 14 amino acids. J lost 7 bases, V lost 3 bases, and 4 bases had no gene match. Germline lookup yields CDR1 MNHEY and CDR2 SMNVEV (reference sequence).

The V and J genes are TRBV6-8 and TRBJ2-7; a possible D gene is TRBD1 (6 bases). Trimming cost V 2 bases and J 0 bases, with 11 bases left between them. There are 15 residues in the CDR3. Per the germline V gene, CDR1 is MNHGY and CDR2 is SAAAGT. In DNA form, the CDR3 reads TGTGCCAGCAGTTACGGGCAGGGGATCTCCTACGAGCAGTACTTC. Translated, it gives CASSYGQGISYEQYF.

V usage is TRBV7-3 and J usage is TRBJ2-1; 9 bases are a match to TRBD2. CDR3 size: 15 residues. Looked up from germline, CDR1 is SGHTA and CDR2 is FQGTGA. V was clipped by 1 base and J by 7 bases; unmatched bases: 5. CDR3 protein: CASSLSSSGRNEQFF. The CDR3 DNA reads TGTGCCAGCAGCTTAAGCAGTAGCGGGAGAAATGAGCAGTTCTTC.

CDR3: CASSLWGQGYTF. The CDR3 region has the DNA TGTGCCAGCAGCTTGTGGGGGCAAGGCTACACCTTC. The rearrangement joins TRBV5-6 to TRBJ1-2; D is possibly TRBD1 (6 bases). Per the germline V gene, CDR1 is SGHDT and CDR2 is YYEEEE. There are 12 residues in the CDR3. Trimming took off 1 base at V and 8 bases at J, with 9 bases between the two ends.

Regarding this clone: The identical CDR3 is also encoded by other nucleotide sequences in the sample. This chain links TRBV28 with TRBJ2-3, with a tentative D call TRBD2 (5 bases). Trimming left V 2 bases short and J 1 base short, with 10 bases between. The germline gives CDR1 MDHEN, CDR2 SYDVKM. The CDR3 spans 15 residues. The CDR3 loop reads CASSLTSGGTDTQYF. DNA of the CDR3: TGTGCCAGCAGTTTAACCAGCGGCGGCACAGATACGCAGTATTTT.

The chain employs TRBV6-5 and TRBJ2-7; 11 nucleotides match TRBD2. CDR1 and CDR2 (germline): MNHEY, SVGAGI. CDR3 size: 14 residues. The junction had 5 bases not matched to a gene; V was cut back by 4 bases and J by 6 bases. For the CDR3, the DNA is TGTGCCAGCAGTTTAGCGGGGGGGCGAGGCGAGCAGTACTTC. This sequence encodes CASSLAGGRGEQYF.

V is TRBV15 and J is TRBJ1-2; TRBD1 matches 9 bases. V lost 2 bases, J lost 2 bases, and 15 bases stayed unmatched. CDR3 length: 19 amino acids. Germline loops: CDR1 LNHNV, CDR2 YYDKDF (reference sequence). CDR3 sequence reads: CATSRQGTGQGWSNYGYTF. In DNA form, the CDR3 reads TGTGCCACCAGCAGACAGGGGACCGGACAGGGGTGGTCAAACTATGGCTACACCTTC.

This clone was counted at least ten times. The chain employs TRBV21-1 and TRBJ1-1; the table's D gene call, TRBD1, was not cross checked with the DNA. TRBV21-1 is noted as a pseudogene. This CDR3 is built from 15 residues. The CDR3 sequence: CASSTFRGQGTEAFF. CDR3 DNA: TGTGCCAGCAGCACCTTCAGGGGGCAGGGCACTGAAGCTTTCTTT.